One and the same sample provided the 11 T cell receptor beta chains below, sequenced in a study of T cell repertoires in aging, cancer and after chemotherapy. TCR beta rearrangements were amplified from peripheral blood genomic DNA. Rearranged V-D-J TRB sequences were amplified with a mixed TRB-A/B primer pool. TCRdb recomputed calls from the multiplex PCR reads with MiXCR, one row per CDR3 protein. The sample has a few thousand distinct CDR3 sequences; around 50% are singletons. Sequencing input: blood. The receptors come from a human donor with a blood cancer.

The chain links TRBV27 to TRBJ2-5, with 7 bases aligning to TRBD2. Germline trimming cut 10 bases from V and 9 bases from J; bases unmatched to any gene: 11. The CDR3 runs to 12 residues. Germline CDR1 is MNHEY and CDR2 is SMNVEV (reference sequence). CDR3 protein: CATFSGFGAQYF. CDR3 DNA: TGTGCCACCTTTAGCGGGTTCGGGGCCCAGTACTTC.

About this clonotype itself: The junction shows a germline mismatch at one end, possibly a read error. The rearrangement joins TRBV6-2 or TRBV6-3 to TRBJ2-5, with no clear D. The CDR3 extends over 14 amino acids. From germline, CDR1 is MNHEY and CDR2 SVGEGT. The CDR3 region has the DNA TGTGCCAGAAGTTACACCGGTGGAATGGAGACCCAGTACTTC. Protein sequence: CARSYTGGMETQYF.

In its sample, this clonotype was seen a few times. V usage is TRBV6-5 and J usage is TRBJ1-1; D unclear. Trimming removed 7 bases at V and 4 bases at J, with 7 bases between. The CDR3 has 11 residues. Germline values: CDR1 MNHEY, CDR2 SVGAGI. The CDR3 spells CASNFGTEAFF. In nucleotides, the CDR3 is TGTGCCAGCAACTTCGGCACTGAAGCTTTCTTT.

This clonotype was counted between two and nine times. The chain uses TRBV6-5 and TRBJ2-1; TRBD2 matches at 8 bases. V was pared by 10 bases and J by 6 bases, with 11 bases of the junction left unmatched. The CDR3 totals 14 residues. CDR1 and CDR2 from the germline V gene are MNHEY and SVGAGI. The chain's CDR3 is CATLLADSGNEQFF. DNA of the CDR3: TGTGCCACCCTACTAGCGGACTCAGGCAATGAGCAGTTCTTC.

The gene calls are TRBV6-5 and TRBJ2-7; TRBD1 aligns across 9 bases. With 5 bases clipped from V and 0 bases from J, the junction kept 14 bases outside the gene matches. Germline CDR1 MNHEY, CDR2 SVGAGI. This CDR3 has 18 residues. CDR3 DNA: TGTGCCAGCAGTCCGGGACAGGGATTAAGGCGGCGCTCCTACGAGCAGTACTTC. Translating it yields CASSPGQGLRRRSYEQYF.

This chain joins TRBV20-1 and TRBJ2-5; perhaps TRBD2 as D (6 bases). This CDR3 has 15 residues. Germline V gene sequence: CDR1 DFQATT, CDR2 SNEGSKA (reference sequence). Trimming cost V 3 bases and J 2 bases, with 16 bases left between them. DNA for the CDR3: TGCAGTGCTAGCCCTTTGGACTACCAACAAGAGACCCAGTACTTC. This gives the protein CSASPLDYQQETQYF.

Concerning this clonotype itself: A read error may account for a junction end that differs from germline. This chain joins TRBV30 and TRBJ2-5; 9 nucleotides match TRBD1. Germline CDR1 is GTSNPN and CDR2 is SVGIG (reference sequence). The CDR3 length is 14 residues. This CDR3 is CASTGTGSQETHYF. In DNA, the CDR3 is TGTGCCAGTACCGGGACAGGGAGTCAAGAGACCCACTACTTC.

The V and J genes are TRBV11-3 and TRBJ2-7; 11 bases fit TRBD1. The CDR3 has 15 amino acids. Germline-derived CDR1 and CDR2 are SGHNT and YENEEA. J gave up 3 bases and V 5 bases, and 6 bases lay outside the gene matches. The CDR3 here is CASSPGQGAFYEQYF. Written as DNA, the CDR3 is TGTGCCAGCAGCCCTGGACAGGGGGCCTTCTACGAGCAGTACTTC.

The genes are TRBV6-5 and TRBJ2-3; possible D gene TRBD2, 5 bases. The V end lost 0 bases, the J end lost 2 bases, and 15 bases lay between the germline ends. CDR1 is MNHEY and CDR2 is SVGAGI in the germline V gene. The length of the CDR3 is 17 residues. In DNA form, the CDR3 reads TGTGCCAGCAGTTACTCGAGAATGGACTTTCCCACAGATACGCAGTATTTT. This sequence encodes CASSYSRMDFPTDTQYF.

This clonotype appeared a few times. The chain employs TRBV6-1 and TRBJ2-7; 10 bases are shared with TRBD2. Germline V gene sequence: CDR1 MNHNS, CDR2 SASEGT. CDR3 length: 14 residues. The trim removed 7 bases at V and 2 bases at J, leaving 5 bases unmatched. The CDR3 is CASIGTSVTYEQYF. The CDR3 coding sequence is TGTGCCAGCATAGGGACTAGCGTTACCTACGAGCAGTACTTC.

The chain employs TRBV5-6 and TRBJ2-1; TRBD2 aligns across 12 bases. Germline trimming cut 3 bases from V and 6 bases from J; bases unmatched to any gene: 4. The CDR3 covers 15 residues. The germline CDR1 and CDR2 sequences are SGHDT and YYEEEE. The CDR3 DNA follows: TGTGCCAGCAGCTACCTAGCGGGAGGGCCCAATGAGCAGTTCTTC. Translation gives CASSYLAGGPNEQFF.